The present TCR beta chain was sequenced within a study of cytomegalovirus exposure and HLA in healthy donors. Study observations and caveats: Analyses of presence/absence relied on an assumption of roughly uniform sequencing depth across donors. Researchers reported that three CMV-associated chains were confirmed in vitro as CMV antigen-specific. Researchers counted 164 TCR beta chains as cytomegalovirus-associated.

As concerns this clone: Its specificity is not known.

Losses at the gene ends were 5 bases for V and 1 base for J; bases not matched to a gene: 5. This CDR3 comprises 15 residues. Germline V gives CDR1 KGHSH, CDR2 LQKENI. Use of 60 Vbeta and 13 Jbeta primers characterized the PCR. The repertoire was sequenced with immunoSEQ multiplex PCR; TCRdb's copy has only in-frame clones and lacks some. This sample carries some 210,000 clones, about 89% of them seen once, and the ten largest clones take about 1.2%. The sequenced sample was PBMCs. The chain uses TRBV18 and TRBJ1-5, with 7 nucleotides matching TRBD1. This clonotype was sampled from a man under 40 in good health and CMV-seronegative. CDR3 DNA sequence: TGTGCCAGCTCAGGAAAGACAGGGAGCAATCAGCCCCAGCATTTT. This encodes CASSGKTGSNQPQHF.